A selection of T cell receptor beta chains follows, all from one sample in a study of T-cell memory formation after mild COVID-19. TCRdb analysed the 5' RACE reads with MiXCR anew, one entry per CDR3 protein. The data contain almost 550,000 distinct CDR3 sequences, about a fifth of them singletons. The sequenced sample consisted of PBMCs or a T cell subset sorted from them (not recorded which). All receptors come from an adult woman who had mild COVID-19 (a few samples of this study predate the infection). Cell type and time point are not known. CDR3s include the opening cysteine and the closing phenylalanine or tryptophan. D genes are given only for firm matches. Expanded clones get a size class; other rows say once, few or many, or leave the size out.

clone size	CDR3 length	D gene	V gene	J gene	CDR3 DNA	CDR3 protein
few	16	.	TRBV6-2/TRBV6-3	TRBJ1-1	TGTGCCAGCAGTTACAGGACCGTAGGGATGAACACTGAAGCTTTCTTT	CASSYRTVGMNTEAFF
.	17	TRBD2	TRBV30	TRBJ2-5	TGTGCCTGGAGTGGAAACTCTGGACTAGCGGGAGTAGAGACCCAGTACTTC	CAWSGNSGLAGVETQYF
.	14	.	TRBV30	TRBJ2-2	TGTGCCTGGAGGGGTCAGGTTAGCACCGGGGAGCTGTTTTTT	CAWRGQVSTGELFF
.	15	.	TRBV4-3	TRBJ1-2	TGCGCCAGCAGCCAAGATTCCGGGTCGGTGGATGGCTACACCTTC	CASSQDSGSVDGYTF
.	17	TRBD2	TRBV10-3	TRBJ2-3	TGTGCCATCAGTGAGTCGGGACTAGCGGGAGACGCAGATACGCAGTATTTT	CAISESGLAGDADTQYF
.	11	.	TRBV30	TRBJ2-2	TGTGCCTGGTACAGGCCCGGGGAGCTGTTTTTT	CAWYRPGELFF
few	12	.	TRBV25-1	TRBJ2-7	TGTGCCAGCAGTGAATGGAGGGGGGGAATTTACTTC	CASSEWRGGIYF
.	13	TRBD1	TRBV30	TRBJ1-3	TGTGCCTGGACGGGACAGGCTGGAAACACCATATATTTT	CAWTGQAGNTIYF
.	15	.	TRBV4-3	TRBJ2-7	TGCGCCAGCAGCCACGAGTGGGGTAGCTCCTACGAGCAGTACTTC	CASSHEWGSSYEQYF
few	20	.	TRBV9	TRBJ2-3	TGTGCCAGCAGCGCCCAATTACCGTCGGTTGAGAGAACTAGCACAGATACGCAGTATTTT	CASSAQLPSVERTSTDTQYF
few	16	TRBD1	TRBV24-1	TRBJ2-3	TGTGCCACCAGTGAATCCGGGACAGGGCGTTTGGATACGCAGTATTTT	CATSESGTGRLDTQYF
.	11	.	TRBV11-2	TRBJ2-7	TGTGCCAGCAGCCCGGGCCCGGAGCAGTACTTC	CASSPGPEQYF
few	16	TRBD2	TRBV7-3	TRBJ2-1	TGTGCCAGCAGCTACGGGACTAGCGGAGGATACAATGAGCAGTTCTTC	CASSYGTSGGYNEQFF
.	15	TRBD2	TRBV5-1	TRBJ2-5	TGCGCCAGCAGTAGGGAGCGGGGGCGCCAAGAGACCCAGTACTTC	CASSRERGRQETQYF
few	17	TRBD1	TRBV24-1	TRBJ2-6	TGTGCCACCAGTGAGCCGACAGGGCTGCGAGGGGCCAACGTCCTGACTTTC	CATSEPTGLRGANVLTF
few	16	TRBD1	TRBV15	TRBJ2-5	TGTGCCACCAGCAGGGCCGGGACAGGGGGGAGGGAGACCCAGTACTTC	CATSRAGTGGRETQYF